The 19 T cell receptor beta chains listed next were all sequenced from one sample in a study of blood T cell repertoires in COVID-19. Profiled with immunoSEQ multiplex PCR; TCRdb holds only in-frame clones, not every one. The repertoire includes 85,000 to 110,000 clones, about 85% of them detected once, and under 4% sits in the top ten. Sequencing was done on a sample of peripheral blood. These receptors came from a man between 45 and 60 years old in a cohort sampled during active COVID-19.

The chain links TRBV19 to TRBJ1-1, with 7 bases aligning to TRBD1. V was pared by 8 bases and J by 5 bases, with 14 bases of the junction left unmatched. CDR1 is LNHDA, CDR2 SQIVND, per germline (reference sequence). CDR3 size: 15 residues. CDR3 in amino acids: CASLPLTGFYTEAFF. The DNA for the CDR3 is TGTGCCAGTCTGCCCCTGACAGGGTTTTATACTGAAGCTTTCTTT.

The CDR3 is CASSYSSGDYNEQFF. The CDR3 region has the DNA TGTGCCAGCAGTTACTCCAGCGGGGACTACAATGAGCAGTTCTTC. The V gene is TRBV6-5, the J gene TRBJ2-1; 7 bases are shared with TRBD2. The CDR3 spans 15 residues. CDR1 and CDR2 (germline): MNHEY, SVGAGI. Germline trimming cut 0 bases from V and 3 bases from J; bases unmatched to any gene: 2.

The chain has TRBV7-9 and TRBJ1-6, with 10 positions matching TRBD1. The germline V gene encodes CDR1 SEHNR and CDR2 FQNEAQ (reference sequence). V gave up 5 bases and J gave up 7 bases; unmatched junction bases: 5. The CDR3 is 15 residues long. The CDR3: CASSRGQGYNSPLHF. CDR3 nucleotide sequence: TGTGCCAGCAGCAGGGGACAGGGGTACAATTCACCCCTCCACTTT.

V usage is TRBV7-2 and J usage is TRBJ2-1; 7 bases match TRBD1. The germline V gene encodes CDR1 SGHTA and CDR2 FQGNSA. The CDR3 sequence is 13 residues long. The ends lost 4 bases at V and 9 bases at J; junction bases unmatched: 6. This chain's CDR3 is CASSSTGYGEQFF. The CDR3, as DNA: TGTGCCAGCAGCTCGACAGGGTACGGTGAGCAGTTCTTC.

The chain recombines TRBV7-8 with TRBJ2-3, with TRBD2 identical over 10 bases. The CDR3 covers 16 residues. Germline CDR1 and CDR2: SGHVS and FQNEAQ. Trimming took 1 base from V and 4 from J; bases not matched to a gene: 5. CDR3 coding DNA: TGTGCCAGCAGCTTAGGGAGCGGGGGGGCTTCAGATACGCAGTATTTT. Translation: CASSLGSGGASDTQYF.

This clone was observed a handful of times. The CDR3 sequence is CSVEDYEDQETQYF. In DNA form, the CDR3 reads TGCAGCGTTGAAGATTACGAGGACCAAGAGACCCAGTACTTC. This rearrangement joins TRBV29-1 to TRBJ2-5; D is undetermined. The germline V gene encodes CDR1 SQVTM and CDR2 ANQGSEA. V lost 0 bases, J lost 0 bases, and 8 bases lay in between. The CDR3 extends over 14 amino acids.

The V gene is TRBV5-6, the J gene TRBJ2-7, with TRBD1 matching 10 bases. Germline values: CDR1 SGHDT, CDR2 YYEEEE. V shed 1 base, J shed 2 bases, and the junction held 3 bases outside the gene matches. The CDR3 covers 15 residues. DNA of the CDR3: TGTGCCAGCAGCTTGATAGGGACAGGGGCCTACGAGCAGTACGTC. Amino acid sequence: CASSLIGTGAYEQYV.

This chain uses TRBV7-8 with TRBJ1-2; D is perhaps TRBD1 (6 bases). The length of the CDR3 is 17 residues. Germline CDR1 and CDR2: SGHVS and FQNEAQ. V gave up 5 bases and J gave up 0 bases, with 19 bases separating them. The CDR3 protein is CASSPRFPRGTNYGYTF. In DNA, the CDR3 is TGTGCCAGCAGCCCCCGATTCCCCAGGGGAACTAACTATGGCTACACCTTC.

The V and J genes are TRBV28 and TRBJ2-3, with 8 bases lining up with TRBD1. Germline trimming cut 5 bases from V and 3 bases from J; bases unmatched to any gene: 7. Germline lookup yields CDR1 MDHEN and CDR2 SYDVKM. CDR3 length equals 15 residues. The CDR3 coding sequence is TGTGCCAGCAGTACCCCTGGACAGGGAACAGATACGCAGTATTTT. Residues: CASSTPGQGTDTQYF.

The V and J genes are TRBV7-8 and TRBJ1-2, with 8 bases identical to TRBD1. V gave up 1 base and J gave up 0 bases; unmatched junction bases: 7. Germline CDR1 and CDR2: SGHVS and FQNEAQ. This CDR3 comprises 17 residues. CDR3 region: CASSLGVRGHPNYGYTF. In nucleotides, the CDR3 is TGTGCCAGCAGCTTAGGAGTCAGGGGGCACCCTAACTATGGCTACACCTTC.

This rearrangement joins TRBV11-2 to TRBJ1-4; 9 bases agree with TRBD1. The germline V gene has CDR1 SGHAT and CDR2 FQNNGV. V lost 6 bases, J lost 8 bases, and 16 bases stayed unmatched. The CDR3 is 17 amino acids. The CDR3 DNA reads TGTGCCAGCAGATACGGACAGGGGTCGGTTGTTAGAGAAAAACTGTTTTTT. Protein sequence: CASRYGQGSVVREKLFF.

The chain recombines TRBV5-5 with TRBJ2-3, with a weak D call TRBD2 (5 bases). In germline, CDR1 is SGHKS, CDR2 YYEKEE (reference sequence). The V end was cut by 4 bases, the J end by 1 base, with 16 bases between. This CDR3 contains 16 residues. The CDR3 region is CASSPPRAGGTDTQYF. The CDR3 region has the DNA TGTGCCAGCAGCCCCCCGAGGGCGGGTGGCACAGATACGCAGTATTTT.

The chain combines TRBV11-2 with TRBJ1-3, with TRBD1 matching 9 bases. The CDR3 consists of 17 residues. Trimming took 3 bases from V and 3 from J; bases not matched to a gene: 9. Germline CDR1 reads SGHAT; CDR2 reads FQNNGV. The CDR3 here is CASSFFRRTGVGNTIYF. The DNA for the CDR3 is TGTGCCAGCAGCTTCTTTCGGCGGACAGGGGTTGGAAACACCATATATTTT.

The rearrangement links TRBV18 to TRBJ2-5, with 7 nucleotides matching TRBD2. This CDR3 has 16 amino acids. Trimming cost V 6 bases and J 4 bases; bases outside gene matches: 14. Per the germline V gene, CDR1 is KGHSH and CDR2 is LQKENI. CDR3 residues: CASSLQGRGQGETQYF. CDR3 DNA: TGTGCCAGCTCTCTTCAAGGGAGGGGTCAAGGAGAGACCCAGTACTTC. Full variable domain (rest looked up from reference TRBV18 and TRBJ2-5): NAGVMQNPRHLVRRRGQEARLRCSPMKGHSHVYWYRQLPEEGLKFMVYLQKENIIDESGMPKERFSAEFPKEGPSILRIQQVVRGDSAAYFCASSLQGRGQGETQYFGPGTRLLVL.

About this clone: Distinct nucleotide sequences in the sample also encode this CDR3. The genes are TRBV5-4 and TRBJ2-5, with D perhaps TRBD2 (7 bases). The CDR3 spans 14 residues. Germline loops: CDR1 SGHNT, CDR2 YYREEE (reference sequence). V was pared by 2 bases and J by 5 bases, with 13 bases between. The CDR3 reads CASSFEGGRETQYF. The CDR3 DNA follows: TGTGCCAGCAGCTTCGAGGGGGGGAGGGAGACCCAGTACTTC.

The J gene is TRBJ2-5, the V gene TRBV25-1; 9 bases line up with TRBD1. This CDR3 region has 15 residues. V lost 3 bases, J lost 2 bases, and 4 bases stayed unmatched. Germline V gene sequence: CDR1 MGHDK, CDR2 SYGVNS. CDR3 bases: TGTGCCAGCAGTGATTGGACAGGGGCACAAGAGACCCAGTACTTC. Translated, it gives CASSDWTGAQETQYF.

This sequence joins TRBV10-1 and TRBJ1-2; 8 nucleotides match TRBD1. The germline CDR1 and CDR2 sequences are WNHNN and SYGVQD (reference sequence). There are 12 residues in the CDR3. The ends lost 7 bases at V and 6 bases at J; junction bases unmatched: 4. CDR3 nucleotide sequence: TGCGCCAGCACCGACAGGGGTGATGGCTACACCTTC. Translation gives CASTDRGDGYTF.

The rearrangement uses TRBV3-1 (or the pseudogene TRBV3-2) and TRBJ1-4; 9 bases agree with TRBD1. V lost 1 base and J lost 7; bases outside the gene matches: 13. This CDR3 is built from 18 residues. Per germline, CDR1 LGHDT and CDR2 YNNKEL (reference sequence). As DNA, the CDR3 is TGTGCCAGCAGCCAAGTTACTGCACTCACGACAGGGGGTGAAAAACTGTTTTTT. Residues: CASSQVTALTTGGEKLFF.

The chain links TRBV11-3 to TRBJ2-3; weak D call: TRBD2 (7 bases). V lost 1 base to trimming and J lost 4 bases, with 12 bases between them. CDR1 and CDR2 from the germline V gene are SGHNT and YENEEA. The CDR3 sequence is 15 residues long. The CDR3 DNA sequence: TGTGCCAGCAGCTTAGGGGGGGGCAAGTCAGATACGCAGTATTTT. Amino acid sequence: CASSLGGGKSDTQYF.